This TCR beta chain was retrieved from a study of shared clonotypes between healthy human individuals. Findings and limits, study-wide: Memory subsets generally showed smaller estimated richness than naive subsets did.

The CDR3 is 15 amino acids. V was pared by 4 bases and J by 5 bases, with 6 bases of the junction left unmatched. CDR1 and CDR2 (germline): PRHDT, FYEKMQ (reference sequence). Assay used: immunoSEQ multiplex PCR; TCRdb lists only in-frame clones, some missing. The repertoire holds about 1 million clones, with about 70% as singletons. Regarding this clone: Its antigen is undetermined.

The receptor was derived from a man in his late teens or twenties in good health. The gene calls are TRBV13 and TRBJ2-2; 8 positions agree with TRBD2. The sample consisted of memory CD4+ T cells sorted from blood. Subset given: CD45RA-negative fraction. In nucleotides, the CDR3 is TGTGCCAGCAGCTCCCTGACTAGCGTTACCGGGGAGCTGTTTTTT. Amino acid sequence: CASSSLTSVTGELFF.